Below are 11 T cell receptor beta chains sequenced from a single sample in a study of T cell changes during pregnancy in multiple sclerosis. Assay: immunoSEQ multiplex PCR; the TCRdb copy retains only in-frame clones and omits some. This table has 30,000 to 40,000 clones, around nine tenths appearing once. The sample in question was CD4+ T cells from peripheral blood mononuclear cells, obtained in the third trimester of pregnancy. These TCRs come from a female donor in good health, enrolled as a control in a pregnancy study.

The chain combines TRBV9 with TRBJ1-3; no definite D call. This CDR3 is 16 amino acids long. V was trimmed by 3 bases and J by 2 bases, leaving 15 bases between them. Germline lookup yields CDR1 SGDLS and CDR2 YYNGEE. This chain's CDR3 is CASSASDPVAGNTIYF. CDR3 sequence (DNA): TGTGCCAGCAGCGCCTCCGATCCAGTCGCTGGAAACACCATATATTTT.

This clone was seen a single time. The rearrangement links TRBV15 to TRBJ2-7; D possibly corresponds to TRBD1 (5 bases). CDR1 is LNHNV, CDR2 YYDKDF, per germline (reference sequence). V was pared by 1 base and J by 0 bases, with 16 bases between. CDR3 length: 17 amino acids. The CDR3 loop is CATSRGPLGAISYEQYF. DNA of the CDR3: TGTGCCACCAGCAGAGGACCCCTTGGGGCTATCTCCTACGAGCAGTACTTC.

The J gene is TRBJ1-1, the V gene TRBV7-9, with 8 bases aligning to TRBD1. From germline, CDR1 is SEHNR and CDR2 FQNEAQ (reference sequence). The CDR3 is 15 amino acids. V shed 5 bases, J shed 5 bases, and the junction held 10 bases outside the gene matches. CDR3 in DNA: TGTGCCAGCAGCGCGGTACAGGGGGTGGGGACTGAAGCTTTCTTT. Its protein is CASSAVQGVGTEAFF. Full variable domain (missing parts from reference TRBV7-9 and TRBJ1-1): DTGVSQNPRHKITKRGQNVTFRCDPISEHNRLYWYRQTLGQGPEFLTYFQNEAQLEKSRLLSDRFSAERPKGSFSTLEIQRTEQGDSAMYLCASSAVQGVGTEAFFGQGTRLTVV.

The chain combines TRBV5-1 with TRBJ2-1; perhaps TRBD2 as D (6 bases). The germline CDR1 and CDR2 sequences are SGHRS and YFSETQ. CDR3 length equals 16 residues. Trimming took 4 bases from V and 8 from J, leaving 22 bases between them. CDR3 nucleotide sequence: TGCGCCAGCAGCGTGGTTAGCGGACCGGCCAAGGATGAGCAGTTCTTC. It encodes CASSVVSGPAKDEQFF.

This clone has only a few counts. The rearrangement links TRBV20-1 to TRBJ1-1; D is undetermined. V was pared by 5 bases and J by 12 bases, with 13 bases between. This CDR3 is 10 amino acids long. Germline V gene data show CDR1 as DFQATT and CDR2 as SNEGSKA (reference sequence). Here the CDR3 DNA reads TGCAGTGCTCGGCGGGAGGAACCTTTCTTT. It specifies CSARREEPFF.

The chain employs TRBV25-1 and TRBJ1-6; TRBD1 matches 8 bases. This CDR3 region has 13 residues. V was clipped by 6 bases and J by 9 bases; unmatched bases: 4. Germline V gene data show CDR1 as MGHDK and CDR2 as SYGVNS. The CDR3 reads CASSTGGVSPLHF. The CDR3 DNA reads as TGTGCCAGCAGCACAGGGGGAGTTTCACCCCTCCACTTT.

The chain combines TRBV19 with TRBJ1-5; 8 nucleotides line up with TRBD1. The CDR3 length is 15 residues. Trimming at V came to 7 bases and at J to 5 bases, leaving 10 bases not matched to a gene. CDR1 and CDR2 from the germline V gene are LNHDA and SQIVND (reference sequence). The CDR3: CASIEDRGAYQPQHF. The CDR3 nucleotides are TGTGCCAGTATCGAAGACAGGGGCGCTTATCAGCCCCAGCATTTT.

The V gene is TRBV19, the J gene TRBJ2-5; TRBD2 aligns across 13 bases. Germline V gene lookup returns CDR1 LNHDA and CDR2 SQIVND (reference sequence). There are 17 residues in the CDR3. V dropped 5 bases and J dropped 5; count of bases not matched to a gene: 11. The CDR3 DNA reads TGTGCCAGTAGTCCCCCCCCCGGACTAGCGGGGGTGGAGACCCAGTACTTC. Its translation is CASSPPPGLAGVETQYF.

The chain is built from TRBV10-3 and TRBJ1-1, with 7 nucleotides matching TRBD1. This CDR3 spans 14 amino acids. Germline assignment: CDR1 ENHRY and CDR2 SYGVKD. Trimming at V came to 6 bases and at J to 0 bases, leaving 4 bases not matched to a gene. CDR3 nucleotide sequence: TGTGCCATCAGGGGTACAGGGGTGAACACTGAAGCTTTCTTT. It specifies CAIRGTGVNTEAFF.

The V and J genes are TRBV27 and TRBJ2-1; 10 bases align to TRBD2. The V and J ends lost 6 bases and 6 bases, in that order; junction bases with no gene match: 11. Germline CDR1 MNHEY, CDR2 SMNVEV (reference sequence). The CDR3 has 16 amino acids. CDR3: CASRSLAGVGGNEQFF. CDR3 nucleotides: TGTGCCAGCAGGTCCCTAGCGGGAGTCGGGGGCAATGAGCAGTTCTTC.

The chain is built from TRBV30 and TRBJ2-1, with 13 bases fitting TRBD2. CDR3 size: 14 residues. V shed 8 bases, J shed 7 bases, and the junction held 8 bases outside the gene matches. The germline V gene encodes CDR1 GTSNPN and CDR2 SVGIG (reference sequence). CDR3 region: CARVGLAGRNEQFF. In DNA form, the CDR3 reads TGTGCCCGCGTGGGACTAGCGGGACGGAATGAGCAGTTCTTC.